This T cell receptor beta chain was sequenced for a study of OX40 agonist ivuxolimab in advanced cancers. On the study more broadly: Three individuals attained partial responses, comprising one hepatocellular carcinoma case and two cutaneous melanoma cases. The study's findings and limits: The CD4+ and CD8+ T cells in the blood had expanded clonally by week 6 at 0.1 to 3.0 mg/kg.

Repertoires were generated with immunoSEQ multiplex PCR, while TCRdb's copy carries only in-frame clones and drops some. Altogether 55,000 to 60,000 clones are present, about 81% being singletons, with the ten largest covering over 0.7%. This clone came up a few times. What it recognizes is unknown. Deletions cut 3 bases from V and 11 bases from J, with 16 bases between. Germline V gives CDR1 SGHAT, CDR2 FQNNGV. This CDR3 contains 13 residues. The clonotype was recovered from an adult with an advanced solid tumor such as melanoma, head and neck, liver or kidney cancer. The rearrangement links TRBV11-2 to TRBJ1-1; no firm D call. Sequencing was performed on CD4+ or CD8+ T cells sorted from blood, taken in a trial of the OX40 agonist ivuxolimab. The CDR3 loop reads CASSFPGGSNAFF. CDR3 DNA sequence: TGTGCCAGCAGCTTCCCGGGCGGTAGTAACGCTTTCTTT. The full variable domain, completed using reference TRBV11-2 and TRBJ1-1, is EAGVAQSPRYKIIEKRQSVAFWCNPISGHATLYWYQQILGQGPKLLIQFQNNGVVDDSQLPKDRFSAERLKGVDSTLKIQPAKLEDSAVYLCASSFPGGSNAFFGQGTRLTVV.